The clone carrying this T cell receptor (beta chain) was recorded a few times. Its antigen is as yet unknown. Construction of the TCRbeta library involved unique molecular identifiers. In TCRdb, the PCR reads were re-called with MiXCR into one record per CDR3 protein. The sample lists 100,000 to 130,000 distinct CDR3 sequences; around 6.4% were seen once. The sample is drawn from a study of T-cell reconstitution after alpha-beta-depleted transplantation in children. General study findings and limits: Certain patients had high TCRbeta diversity at day 60, and it came from recipient T cells and thymic progenitors that survived. Reportedly, only several hundred clones from non-depleted graft cells drove alpha-beta T-cell counts at about two months. From newly produced T cells came most of the T-cell counts and diversity one year after transplant.

Germline V lookup: CDR1 SGDLS, CDR2 YYNGEE. The CDR3 contains 16 residues. The J segment lost 2 bases and the V segment lost 0 bases, leaving 3 bases of the junction unmatched. The sequences come from PBMCs, mostly from graft donor cells, collected 360 days after TCRalphabeta/CD19-depleted stem cell transplant. This receptor was identified in a male patient under 10 years old who had a stem cell transplant for acute lymphoblastic leukemia, so the T cells may come from the graft donor. The chain links TRBV9 to TRBJ2-1, with 9 bases that match TRBD2. As DNA, the CDR3 is TGTGCCAGCAGCGTAGGTGCTAGCGGGACCTACAATGAGCAGTTCTTC. This sequence encodes CASSVGASGTYNEQFF.